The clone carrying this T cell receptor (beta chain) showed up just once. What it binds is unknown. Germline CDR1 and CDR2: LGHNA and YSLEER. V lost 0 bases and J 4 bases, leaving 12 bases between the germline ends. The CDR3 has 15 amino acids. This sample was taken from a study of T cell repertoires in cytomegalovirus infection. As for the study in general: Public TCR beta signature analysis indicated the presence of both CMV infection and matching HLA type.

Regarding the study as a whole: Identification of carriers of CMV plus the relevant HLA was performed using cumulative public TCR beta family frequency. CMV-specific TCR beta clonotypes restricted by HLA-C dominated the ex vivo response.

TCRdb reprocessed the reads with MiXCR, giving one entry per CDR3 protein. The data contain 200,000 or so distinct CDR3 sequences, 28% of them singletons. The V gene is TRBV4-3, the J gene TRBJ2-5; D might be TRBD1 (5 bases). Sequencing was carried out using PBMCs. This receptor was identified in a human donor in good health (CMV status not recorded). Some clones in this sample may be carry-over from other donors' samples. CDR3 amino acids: CASSQDGALGETQYF. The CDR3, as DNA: TGCGCCAGCAGCCAAGATGGGGCCTTGGGAGAGACCCAGTACTTC.